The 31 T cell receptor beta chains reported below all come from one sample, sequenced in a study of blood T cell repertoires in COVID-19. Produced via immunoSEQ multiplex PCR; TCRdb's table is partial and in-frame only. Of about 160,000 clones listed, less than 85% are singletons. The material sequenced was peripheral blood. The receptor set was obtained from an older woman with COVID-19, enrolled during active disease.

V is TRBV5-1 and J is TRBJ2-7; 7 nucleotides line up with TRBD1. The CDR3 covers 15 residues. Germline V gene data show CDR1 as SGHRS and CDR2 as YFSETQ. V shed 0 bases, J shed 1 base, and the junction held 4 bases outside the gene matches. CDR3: CASSLGRGPSYEQYF. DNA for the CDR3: TGCGCCAGCAGCTTGGGAAGGGGGCCTTCCTACGAGCAGTACTTC. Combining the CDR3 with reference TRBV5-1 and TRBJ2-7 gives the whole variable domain KAGVTQTPRYLIKTRGQQVTLSCSPISGHRSVSWYQQTPGQGLQFLFEYFSETQRNKGNFPGRFSGRQFSNSRSEMNVSTLELGDSALYLCASSLGRGPSYEQYFGPGTRLTVT.

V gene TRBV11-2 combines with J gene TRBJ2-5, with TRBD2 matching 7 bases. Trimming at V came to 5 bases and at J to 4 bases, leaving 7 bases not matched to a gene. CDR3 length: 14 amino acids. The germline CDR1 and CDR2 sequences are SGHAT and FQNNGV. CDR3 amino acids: CASSPGTIGETQYF. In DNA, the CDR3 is TGTGCCAGCAGCCCAGGGACTATCGGAGAGACCCAGTACTTC.

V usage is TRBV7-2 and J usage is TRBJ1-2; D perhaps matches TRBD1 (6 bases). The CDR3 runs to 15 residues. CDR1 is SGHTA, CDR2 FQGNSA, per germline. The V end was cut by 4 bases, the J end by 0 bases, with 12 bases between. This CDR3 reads CASSSLRDTNYGYTF. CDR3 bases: TGTGCCAGCAGCTCACTTAGGGACACTAACTATGGCTACACCTTC.

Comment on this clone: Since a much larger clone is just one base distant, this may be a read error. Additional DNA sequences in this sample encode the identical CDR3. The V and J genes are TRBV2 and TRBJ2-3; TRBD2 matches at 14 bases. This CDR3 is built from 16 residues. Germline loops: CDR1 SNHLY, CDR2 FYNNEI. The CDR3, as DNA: TGTGCCAGCAGCGGACTAGCGGGGGGAGGCACAGATACACAGTATTTT. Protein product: CASSGLAGGGTDTQYF.

CDR3 protein: CASSSPGGSNEKLFF. DNA for the CDR3: TGTGCCAGCAGTTCCCCCGGGGGGTCTAATGAAAAACTGTTTTTT. The V call is TRBV6-5, the J call TRBJ1-4, with D tentatively TRBD1 (5 bases). V was cut by 4 bases and J by 3 bases, with 12 bases left in between. CDR1 and CDR2 (germline): MNHEY, SVGAGI. The CDR3 loop spans 15 amino acids.

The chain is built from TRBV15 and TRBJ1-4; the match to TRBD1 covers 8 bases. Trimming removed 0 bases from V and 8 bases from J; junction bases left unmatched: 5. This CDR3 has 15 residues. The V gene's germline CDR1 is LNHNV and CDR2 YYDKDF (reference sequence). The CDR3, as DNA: TGTGCCACCAGCAGAGATAGTACAGGGGGGGAAAAACTGTTTTTT. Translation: CATSRDSTGGEKLFF.

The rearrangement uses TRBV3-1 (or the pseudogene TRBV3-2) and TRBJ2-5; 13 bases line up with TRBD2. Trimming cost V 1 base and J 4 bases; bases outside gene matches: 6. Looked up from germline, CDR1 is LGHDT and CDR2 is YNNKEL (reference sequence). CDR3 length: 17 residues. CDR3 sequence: CASSQGKGLAGRETQYF. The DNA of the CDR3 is TGTGCCAGCAGCCAAGGGAAGGGACTAGCGGGGAGAGAGACCCAGTACTTC.

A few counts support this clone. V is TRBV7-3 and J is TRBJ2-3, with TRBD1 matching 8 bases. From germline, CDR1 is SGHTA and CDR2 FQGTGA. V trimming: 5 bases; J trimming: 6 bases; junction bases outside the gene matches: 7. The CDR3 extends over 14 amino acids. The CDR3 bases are TGTGCCAGCAGCCCGCAGGGGGCGGAGGATACGCAGTATTTT. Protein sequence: CASSPQGAEDTQYF. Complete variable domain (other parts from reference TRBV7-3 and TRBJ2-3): GAGVSQTPSNKVTEKGKYVELRCDPISGHTALYWYRQSLGQGPEFLIYFQGTGAADDSGLPNDRFFAVRPEGSVSTLKIQRTERGDSAVYLCASSPQGAEDTQYFGPGTRLTVL.

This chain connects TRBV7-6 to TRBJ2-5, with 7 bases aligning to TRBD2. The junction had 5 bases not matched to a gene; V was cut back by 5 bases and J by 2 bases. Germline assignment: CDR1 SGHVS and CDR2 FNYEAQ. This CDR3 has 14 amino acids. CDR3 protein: CASSRDYGQETQYF. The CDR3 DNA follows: TGTGCCAGCAGCCGGGACTACGGGCAAGAGACCCAGTACTTC.

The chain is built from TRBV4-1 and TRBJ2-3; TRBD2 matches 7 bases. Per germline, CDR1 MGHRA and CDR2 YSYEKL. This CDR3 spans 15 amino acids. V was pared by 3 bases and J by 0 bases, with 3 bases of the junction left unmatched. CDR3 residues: CASSHQGGSTDTQYF. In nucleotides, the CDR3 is TGCGCCAGCAGCCATCAGGGAGGGAGCACAGATACGCAGTATTTT.

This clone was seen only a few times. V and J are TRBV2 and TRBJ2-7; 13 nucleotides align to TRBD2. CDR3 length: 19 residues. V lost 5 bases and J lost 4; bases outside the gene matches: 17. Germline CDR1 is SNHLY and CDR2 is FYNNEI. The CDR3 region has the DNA TGTGCCAGCAGTACAAACTTACCGGGACTAGCGGGACCGGGGTACGAGCAGTACTTC. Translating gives CASSTNLPGLAGPGYEQYF.

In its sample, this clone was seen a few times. CDR3 in amino acids: CASSRGGTGSNQPQHF. In nucleotides, the CDR3 is TGTGCCAGCTCCAGGGGGGGGACAGGAAGCAATCAGCCCCAGCATTTT. This sequence joins TRBV3-1 (or the pseudogene TRBV3-2) and TRBJ1-5, with 8 bases aligning to TRBD1. This CDR3 region has 16 residues. The V segment lost 8 bases and the J segment 1 base; nucleotides outside the gene matches: 10. Germline V CDR1 and CDR2: LGHDT, YNNKEL (reference sequence).

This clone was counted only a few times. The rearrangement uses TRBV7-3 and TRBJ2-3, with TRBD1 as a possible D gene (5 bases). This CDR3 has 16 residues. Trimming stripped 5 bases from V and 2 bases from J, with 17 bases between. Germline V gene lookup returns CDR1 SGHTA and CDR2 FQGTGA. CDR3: CASSQQGNRATDTQYF. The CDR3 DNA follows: TGTGCCAGCAGCCAGCAGGGAAATCGAGCCACAGATACGCAGTATTTT.

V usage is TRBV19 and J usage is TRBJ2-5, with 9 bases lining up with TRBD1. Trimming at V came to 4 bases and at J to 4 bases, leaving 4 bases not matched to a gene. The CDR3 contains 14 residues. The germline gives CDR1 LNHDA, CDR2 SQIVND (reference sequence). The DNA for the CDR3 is TGTGCCAGTAGTACCCGACAGGGGGGAGAGACCCAGTACTTC. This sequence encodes CASSTRQGGETQYF.

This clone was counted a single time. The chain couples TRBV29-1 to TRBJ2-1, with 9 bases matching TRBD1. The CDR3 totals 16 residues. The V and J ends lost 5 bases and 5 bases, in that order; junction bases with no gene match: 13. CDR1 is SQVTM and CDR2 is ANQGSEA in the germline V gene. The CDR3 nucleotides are TGCAGCGTTCAGACCGCCCGGGACAGGGTCCACAATGAGCAGTTCTTC. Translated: CSVQTARDRVHNEQFF.

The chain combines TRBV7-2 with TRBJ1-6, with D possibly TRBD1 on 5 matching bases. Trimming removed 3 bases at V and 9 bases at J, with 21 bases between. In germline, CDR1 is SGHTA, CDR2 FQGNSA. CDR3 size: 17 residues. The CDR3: CASSFPMTAPRGSPLHF. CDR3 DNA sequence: TGTGCCAGCAGCTTCCCAATGACAGCGCCCAGAGGTTCACCCCTCCACTTT.

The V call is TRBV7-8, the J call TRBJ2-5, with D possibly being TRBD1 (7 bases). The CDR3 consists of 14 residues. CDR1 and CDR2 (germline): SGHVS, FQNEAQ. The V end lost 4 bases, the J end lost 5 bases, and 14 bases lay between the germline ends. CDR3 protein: CASSSSGGPETQYF. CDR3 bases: TGTGCCAGCAGCTCCTCAGGGGGGCCCGAGACCCAGTACTTC.

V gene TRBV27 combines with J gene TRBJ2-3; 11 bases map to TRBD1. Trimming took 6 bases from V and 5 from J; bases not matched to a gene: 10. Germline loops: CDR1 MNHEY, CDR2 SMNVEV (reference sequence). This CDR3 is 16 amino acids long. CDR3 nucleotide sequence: TGTGCCAGCAGCCCCCCGGGACAGGGGGTTATAGATACGCAGTATTTT. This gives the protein CASSPPGQGVIDTQYF.

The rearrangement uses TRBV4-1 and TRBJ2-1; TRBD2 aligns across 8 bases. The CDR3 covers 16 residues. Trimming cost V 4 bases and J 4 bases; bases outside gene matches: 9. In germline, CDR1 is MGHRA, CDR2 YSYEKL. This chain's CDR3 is CASSLSGGGLYNEQFF. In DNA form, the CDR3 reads TGCGCCAGCAGCCTAAGCGGCGGGGGGCTATACAATGAGCAGTTCTTC.

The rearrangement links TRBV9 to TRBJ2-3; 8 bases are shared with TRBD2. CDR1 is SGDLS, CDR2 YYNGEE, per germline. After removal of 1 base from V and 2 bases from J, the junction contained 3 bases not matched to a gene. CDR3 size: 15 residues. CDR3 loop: CASSVLAGSTDTQYF. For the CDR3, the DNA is TGTGCCAGCAGCGTATTAGCGGGGTCCACAGATACGCAGTATTTT.

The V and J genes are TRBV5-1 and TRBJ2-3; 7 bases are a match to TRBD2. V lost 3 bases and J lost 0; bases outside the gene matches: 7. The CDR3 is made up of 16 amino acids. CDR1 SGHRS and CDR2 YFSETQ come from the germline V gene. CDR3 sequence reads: CASSSGLAVSTDTQYF. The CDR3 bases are TGCGCCAGCAGCTCGGGTCTAGCGGTTAGCACAGATACGCAGTATTTT. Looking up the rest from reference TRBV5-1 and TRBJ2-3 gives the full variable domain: KAGVTQTPRYLIKTRGQQVTLSCSPISGHRSVSWYQQTPGQGLQFLFEYFSETQRNKGNFPGRFSGRQFSNSRSEMNVSTLELGDSALYLCASSSGLAVSTDTQYFGPGTRLTVL.

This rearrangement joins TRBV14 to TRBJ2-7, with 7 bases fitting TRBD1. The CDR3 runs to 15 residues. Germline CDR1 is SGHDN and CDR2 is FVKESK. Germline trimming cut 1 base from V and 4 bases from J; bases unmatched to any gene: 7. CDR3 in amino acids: CASSQGRDRHYEQYF. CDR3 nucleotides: TGTGCCAGCAGCCAAGGCCGGGACAGACATTACGAGCAGTACTTC.

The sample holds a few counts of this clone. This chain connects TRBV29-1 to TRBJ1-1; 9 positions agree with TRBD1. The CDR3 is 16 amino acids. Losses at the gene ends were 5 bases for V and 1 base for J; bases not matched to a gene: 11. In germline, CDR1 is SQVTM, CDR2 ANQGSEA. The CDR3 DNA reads TGCAGCGTTACCCCCTACAGGGGGCTGCGGAACACTGAAGCTTTCTTT. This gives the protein CSVTPYRGLRNTEAFF. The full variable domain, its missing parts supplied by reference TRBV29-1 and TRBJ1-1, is SAVISQKPSRDICQRGTSLTIQCQVDSQVTMMFWYRQQPGQSLTLIATANQGSEATYESGFVIDKFPISRPNLTFSTLTVSNMSPEDSSIYLCSVTPYRGLRNTEAFFGQGTRLTVV.

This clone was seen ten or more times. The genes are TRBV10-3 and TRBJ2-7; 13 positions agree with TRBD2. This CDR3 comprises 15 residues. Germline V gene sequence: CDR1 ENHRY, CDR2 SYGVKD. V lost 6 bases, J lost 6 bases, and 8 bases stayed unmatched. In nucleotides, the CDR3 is TGTGCCATCAGCGGACGACTAGCGGGAGGTCGCGAGCAGTACTTC. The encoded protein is CAISGRLAGGREQYF.

CDR3 amino acids: CASSQDRGVYQAFF. The DNA for the CDR3 is TGCGCCAGCAGCCAAGACAGGGGGGTTTATCAAGCTTTCTTT. This chain uses TRBV4-3 with TRBJ1-1; 7 bases line up with TRBD1. V lost 0 bases, J lost 9 bases, and 7 bases stayed unmatched. The germline CDR1 and CDR2 sequences are LGHNA and YSLEER. The CDR3 length is 14 residues.

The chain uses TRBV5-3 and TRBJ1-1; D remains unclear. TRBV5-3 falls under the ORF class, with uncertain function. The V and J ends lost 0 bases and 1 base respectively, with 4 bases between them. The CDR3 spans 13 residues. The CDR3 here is CARSLVGNTEAFF. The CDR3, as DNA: TGTGCCAGAAGCTTGGTCGGGAACACTGAAGCTTTCTTT.

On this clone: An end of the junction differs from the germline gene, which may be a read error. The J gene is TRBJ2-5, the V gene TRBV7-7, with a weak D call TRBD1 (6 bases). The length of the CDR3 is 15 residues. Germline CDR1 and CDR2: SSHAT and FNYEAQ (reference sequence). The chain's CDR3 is CASSRRDILQETQYF. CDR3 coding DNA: TGTGCTAGCAGCCGCCGGGACATATTACAAGAGACCCAGTACTTC.

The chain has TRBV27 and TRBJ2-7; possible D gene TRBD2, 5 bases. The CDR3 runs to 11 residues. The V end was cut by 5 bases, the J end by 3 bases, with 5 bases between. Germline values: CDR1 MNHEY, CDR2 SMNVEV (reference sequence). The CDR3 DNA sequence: TGTGCCAGCAGTCGGGGCTACGAGCAGTACTTC. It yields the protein CASSRGYEQYF.

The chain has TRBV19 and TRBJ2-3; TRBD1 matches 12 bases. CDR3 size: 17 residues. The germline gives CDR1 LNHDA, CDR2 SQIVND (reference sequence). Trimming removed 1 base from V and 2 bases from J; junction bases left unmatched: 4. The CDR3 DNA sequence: TGTGCCAGTAGTATAGGGGGACAGGGGGCGGTCACAGATACGCAGTATTTT. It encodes CASSIGGQGAVTDTQYF.

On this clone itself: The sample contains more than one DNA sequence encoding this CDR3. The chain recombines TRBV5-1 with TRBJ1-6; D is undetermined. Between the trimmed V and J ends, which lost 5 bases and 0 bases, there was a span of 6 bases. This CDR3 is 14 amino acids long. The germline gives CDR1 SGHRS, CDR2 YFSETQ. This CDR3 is CASSLSSYNSPLHF. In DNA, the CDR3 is TGCGCCAGCAGTCTAAGCTCCTATAATTCACCCCTCCACTTT.

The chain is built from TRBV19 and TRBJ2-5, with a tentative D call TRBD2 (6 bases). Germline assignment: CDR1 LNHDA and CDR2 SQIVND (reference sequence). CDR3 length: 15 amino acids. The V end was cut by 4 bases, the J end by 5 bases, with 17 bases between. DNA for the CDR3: TGTGCCAGTAGTAAATTAACTACGGGGGAGGAGACCCAGTACTTC. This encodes CASSKLTTGEETQYF. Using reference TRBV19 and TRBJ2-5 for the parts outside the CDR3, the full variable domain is DGGITQSPKYLFRKEGQNVTLSCEQNLNHDAMYWYRQDPGQGLRLIYYSQIVNDFQKGDIAEGYSVSREKKESFPLTVTSAQKNPTAFYLCASSKLTTGEETQYFGPGTRLLVL.